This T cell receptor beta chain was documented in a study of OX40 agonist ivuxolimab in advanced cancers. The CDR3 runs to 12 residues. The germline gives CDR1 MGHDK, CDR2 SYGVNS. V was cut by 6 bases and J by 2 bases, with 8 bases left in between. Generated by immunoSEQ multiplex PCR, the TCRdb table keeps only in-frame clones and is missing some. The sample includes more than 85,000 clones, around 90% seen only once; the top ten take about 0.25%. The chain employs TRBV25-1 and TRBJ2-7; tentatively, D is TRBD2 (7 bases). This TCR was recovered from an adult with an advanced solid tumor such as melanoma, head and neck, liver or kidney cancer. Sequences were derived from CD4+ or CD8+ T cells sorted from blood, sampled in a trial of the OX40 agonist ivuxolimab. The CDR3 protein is CASRGGAYEQYF. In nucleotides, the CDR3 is TGTGCCAGCAGAGGGGGGGCCTACGAGCAGTACTTC.